Sequencing of this T cell receptor beta chain was carried out in a study of PD-L1 blockade in urothelial cancer. The CDR3 totals 15 residues. CDR1 MGHRA and CDR2 YSYEKL come from the germline V gene. Points on this clone: The junction departs from germline at one end; a sequencing error may be responsible.

Measured with immunoSEQ multiplex PCR; TCRdb has only the in-frame clones, and not every one. The sample carries tens of thousands of clones, approximately 87% recorded once. Stated time point: pretreatment peripheral blood. The receptor was isolated from a man in his sixties with urothelial cancer. The sample here was PBMCs, taken around atezolizumab (anti-PD-L1) treatment. The chain combines TRBV4-1 with TRBJ2-7; 9 nucleotides line up with TRBD2. The CDR3 is CASSPSGGNGYEQYF. The CDR3 coding sequence is TGTGCCAGCAGCCCAAGCGGGGGGAATGGCTACGAGCAGTACTTC.